The clone carrying this T cell receptor (beta chain) has more than one count but fewer than ten. Its antigen remains unidentified. Using a J-beta primer mix together with a sample-barcoded 5' primer, a second PCR was run for roughly 7 to 12 cycles. One entry per CDR3 protein, called by TCRdb with MiXCR from the 5' RACE reads. This sample has about 1.6 million distinct CDR3 sequences, with about 35% found just once. The length of the CDR3 is 15 residues. Germline lookup yields CDR1 SGHTA and CDR2 FQGNSA. V lost 2 bases and J 7 bases, leaving 16 bases between the germline ends. The data are from a study of blood T cells in healthy people across ages. Study-wide results and limits: Significant beta diversity loss was already apparent by age about 42, declining roughly linearly. TCR beta diversity tracked closely with naive T cell percentage. Higher diversity and more naive CD4+ cells were features of long-lived donors, compared to aged donors.

Isolation per sample recovered at least 6.5 million PBMCs. The sequence came from a young woman in good health. The V and J genes are TRBV7-2 and TRBJ2-3; TRBD2 is a possible D gene (6 bases). The sequenced sample consisted of blood. Here the CDR3 reads CASSLSAGSTYTQYF. The CDR3, as DNA: TGTGCCAGCAGCTTATCGGCGGGATCCACCTATACGCAGTATTTT.